The T cell receptor beta chain described here comes from a study of cytomegalovirus exposure and HLA in healthy donors. The CDR3 is 14 amino acids. Trimming took off 4 bases at V and 5 bases at J, with 15 bases between the two ends. CDR1 and CDR2 (germline): SGHRS, YFSETQ. The PCR had 60 Vbeta and 13 Jbeta primers. Original handling: Around 76 million unique TCR beta chains, roughly 10 million shared, were counted in a later analysis. Data came from immunoSEQ multiplex PCR; TCRdb stores just in-frame clones and leaves some out. V and J calls and clone size are given by that table; D and trimming were obtained from the DNA. The repertoire holds around 95,000 clones, roughly 80% seen once, with 10% in the top ten. General observations from the study: Cytomegalovirus status, reportedly, was diagnosed with high specificity and sensitivity by the classifier. A few V segments could not be told apart, such as TRBV6-2 and TRBV6-3, and were left out. The presence/absence work took it that sequencing depth was about the same across donors.

Comments on this clone: Its target is not known.

The clonotype comes from a man aged 25-45 years in good health and CMV-seropositive. The sequencing input was PBMCs. The chain has TRBV5-1 and TRBJ2-5, with unresolved D. CDR3 sequence (DNA): TGCGCCAGCAGCCCAGACCCGGCGCGGGAGACCCAGTACTTC. Residues: CASSPDPARETQYF.